This TCR beta chain derives from a study of cytomegalovirus exposure and HLA in healthy donors. Study context: Later analysis reported that the 110 or so validation repertoires shared the platform of the approximately 690 first-cohort repertoires.

This clone was seen once. Sequencing used immunoSEQ multiplex PCR; TCRdb keeps in-frame clones, though not all of them. This repertoire shows about 220,000 clones, approximately 80% found once; its top ten account for over 13%. The CDR3 covers 16 residues. V lost 5 bases, J lost 2 bases, and 9 bases stayed unmatched. Germline V CDR1 and CDR2: LGHNA, YNFKEQ. This TCR came from a young woman in good health and CMV-seropositive. The sequencing sample was made of PBMCs. This chain connects TRBV4-2 to TRBJ2-1; 7 bases are shared with TRBD2. CDR3 coding DNA: TGTGCCAGCAGCGGTGGGGACTACCTAACCTACAATGAGCAGTTCTTC. Amino acids: CASSGGDYLTYNEQFF.